One and the same sample provided the 25 T cell receptor beta chains below, sequenced in a study of CD8+ T cells in alopecia areata. Stated treatment: oral pan-JAK inhibitor, 5-10 mg twice daily. TCR sequencing used cDNA made by reverse transcription of extracted RNA. Repertoires were generated with immunoSEQ multiplex PCR, while TCRdb's copy carries only in-frame clones and drops some. The profile shows approximately 150,000 clones, approximately 59% of them singletons. The sample here was CD4+ T cells sorted from blood, taken at approximately week 60, from a patient treated with tofacitinib. The origin of the receptors is a human donor with alopecia areata.

The rearrangement uses TRBV15 and TRBJ2-7, with D possibly being TRBD1 (5 bases). V was trimmed by 0 bases and J by 6 bases, leaving 9 bases between them. This CDR3 is 13 amino acids long. CDR1 is LNHNV, CDR2 YYDKDF, per germline (reference sequence). Written as DNA, the CDR3 is TGTGCCACCAGCAGAGATCAGGGCCGCGAGCAGTACTTC. Protein sequence: CATSRDQGREQYF.

The CDR3 loop reads CSVETTGSETQYF. In DNA form, the CDR3 reads TGCAGCGTTGAAACCACAGGATCCGAGACCCAGTACTTC. The chain recombines TRBV29-1 with TRBJ2-5; D is perhaps TRBD1 (5 bases). CDR3 length: 13 residues. The V end was cut by 2 bases, the J end by 5 bases, with 12 bases between. CDR1 is SQVTM, CDR2 ANQGSEA, per germline.

In DNA form, the CDR3 reads TGTGCCAGCAGCACGACTAGCGGGGGACCGTTCGAAGGGACCCAGTACTTC. It translates to CASSTTSGGPFEGTQYF. This sequence joins TRBV5-4 and TRBJ2-5; 12 nucleotides agree with TRBD2. The CDR3 loop spans 17 amino acids. Germline CDR1 SGHNT, CDR2 YYREEE (reference sequence). V lost 4 bases, J lost 7 bases, and 14 bases stayed unmatched.

The chain combines TRBV10-2 with TRBJ2-3; the match to TRBD2 covers 9 bases. Trimming took 6 bases from V and 3 from J; bases not matched to a gene: 4. CDR3 length: 14 amino acids. The germline V gene encodes CDR1 WSHSY and CDR2 SAAADI. CDR3 nucleotides: TGCGCCAGCAGAGCGGGGGGAAGAACAGATACGCAGTATTTT. It translates to CASRAGGRTDTQYF.

The V and J genes are TRBV25-1 and TRBJ1-2, with D perhaps TRBD1 (5 bases). V was pared by 5 bases and J by 5 bases, with 12 bases between. CDR1 is MGHDK and CDR2 is SYGVNS in the germline V gene. CDR3 length equals 13 residues. The CDR3 DNA is TGTGCCAGCAGTCCCCCAGGGATTTATGGCTACACCTTC. The encoded protein is CASSPPGIYGYTF.

The chain combines TRBV29-1 with TRBJ1-4; D gene uncertain. Germline V gives CDR1 SQVTM, CDR2 ANQGSEA. The ends were cut back, 4 bases at V and 2 bases at J, with 11 bases in the middle. This CDR3 spans 14 amino acids. The CDR3 DNA sequence: TGCAGCGTTGCGCAGTTTCAGACTAATGAAAAACTGTTTTTT. The encoded protein is CSVAQFQTNEKLFF.

The rearrangement joins TRBV30 to TRBJ2-3, with a weak D call TRBD2 (6 bases). Germline V gene sequence: CDR1 GTSNPN, CDR2 SVGIG (reference sequence). V lost 0 bases, J lost 1 base, and 17 bases lay in between. The CDR3 is 17 amino acids. The CDR3 sequence: CAWSVEGTGGGTDTQYF. The CDR3 DNA sequence: TGTGCCTGGAGTGTAGAAGGGACCGGAGGGGGCACAGATACGCAGTATTTT.

The chain links TRBV14 to TRBJ1-4; unclear D gene. V gave up 2 bases and J gave up 8 bases, with 9 bases separating them. The CDR3 runs to 13 residues. The germline gives CDR1 SGHDN, CDR2 FVKESK. This CDR3 reads CASSQRGREKLFF. CDR3 bases: TGTGCCAGCAGCCAACGAGGGAGGGAAAAACTGTTTTTT.

Only a few counts were recorded for this clone. The CDR3 spells CASGDSSNQPQHF. The DNA for the CDR3 is TGTGCCAGCGGGGACAGCTCTAATCAGCCCCAGCATTTT. The V gene is TRBV28, the J gene TRBJ1-5, with 7 bases aligning to TRBD1. J gave up 4 bases and V 8 bases, and 5 bases lay outside the gene matches. This CDR3 is 13 amino acids long. The germline gives CDR1 MDHEN, CDR2 SYDVKM.

The chain joins TRBV29-1 to TRBJ2-2; D might be TRBD2 (6 bases). Trimming left V 7 bases short and J 6 bases short, with 18 bases between. This CDR3 has 14 amino acids. In germline, CDR1 is SQVTM, CDR2 ANQGSEA. Here the CDR3 reads CSAVGRLQAGELFF. The CDR3 nucleotides are TGCAGCGCCGTGGGGAGGTTACAAGCCGGGGAGCTGTTTTTT.

This clone was counted a few times. The rearrangement joins TRBV10-3 to TRBJ1-1; tentatively, D is TRBD1 (5 bases). The V end lost 8 bases, the J end lost 2 bases, and 18 bases lay between the germline ends. The germline gives CDR1 ENHRY, CDR2 SYGVKD. This CDR3 has 15 amino acids. Here the CDR3 reads CAIGSGQGSNTEAFF. CDR3 coding DNA: TGTGCCATCGGCTCTGGTCAGGGTTCCAACACTGAAGCTTTCTTT.

The V and J genes are TRBV4-1 and TRBJ1-6, with a possible D match to TRBD1 (5 bases). The CDR3 consists of 14 residues. Trimming took off 1 base at V and 6 bases at J, with 7 bases between the two ends. Germline CDR1 is MGHRA and CDR2 is YSYEKL. The CDR3 spells CASSQGQSNSPLHF. CDR3 coding DNA: TGCGCCAGCAGCCAAGGACAGTCTAATTCACCCCTCCACTTT.

This clone has only a few counts. The CDR3 region is CASSPIASTGANVLTF. In nucleotides, the CDR3 is TGTGCCAGCAGTCCCATCGCCAGTACTGGGGCCAACGTCCTGACTTTC. The chain links TRBV6-6 to TRBJ2-6; D remains unclear. There are 16 residues in the CDR3. V dropped 5 bases and J dropped 2 bases, with 13 bases sitting between them. Germline CDR1 and CDR2: MNHNY and SVGAGI (reference sequence).

The J gene is TRBJ2-3, the V gene TRBV7-6; 10 nucleotides agree with TRBD2. Germline-derived CDR1 and CDR2 are SGHVS and FNYEAQ. With 5 bases clipped from V and 0 bases from J, the junction kept 8 bases outside the gene matches. The CDR3 spans 17 residues. In DNA form, the CDR3 reads TGTGCCAGCAGCGTCCTAGCGGGGGTGACTAGCACAGATACGCAGTATTTT. Translated: CASSVLAGVTSTDTQYF.

The chain recombines TRBV4-1 with TRBJ2-1; 12 nucleotides align to TRBD2. Looked up from germline, CDR1 is MGHRA and CDR2 is YSYEKL. The CDR3 extends over 16 amino acids. J was trimmed by 7 bases and V by 2 bases; bases with no gene match: 6. As DNA, the CDR3 is TGCGCCAGCAGCCAAAGAGCTAGCGGGGGGGCGAATGAGCAGTTCTTC. Residues: CASSQRASGGANEQFF.

This clone was observed a few times. CDR3 sequence reads: CASSPGQASNEKLFF. In nucleotides, the CDR3 is TGTGCCAGCTCACCGGGACAGGCGAGTAATGAAAAACTGTTTTTT. The J gene is TRBJ1-4, the V gene TRBV18, with 8 bases lining up with TRBD1. The germline CDR1 and CDR2 sequences are KGHSH and LQKENI. After removal of 3 bases from V and 4 bases from J, the junction contained 4 bases not matched to a gene. The CDR3 has 15 amino acids.

J is TRBJ2-5 and V is TRBV15; D possibly corresponds to TRBD2 (6 bases). V was clipped by 0 bases and J by 5 bases, with 13 bases between them. This CDR3 is built from 15 residues. Germline V gene lookup returns CDR1 LNHNV and CDR2 YYDKDF (reference sequence). The CDR3 DNA reads TGTGCCACCAGCAGAGATGCCGCGGGGCGGGAGACCCAGTACTTC. This gives the protein CATSRDAAGRETQYF.

The CDR3: CAWTGGYEQYF. The CDR3 nucleotides are TGTGCCTGGACAGGGGGCTACGAGCAGTACTTC. V usage is TRBV30 and J usage is TRBJ2-7; 7 nucleotides agree with TRBD1. The CDR3 totals 11 residues. Germline CDR1 and CDR2: GTSNPN and SVGIG (reference sequence). V lost 4 bases and J lost 3; bases outside the gene matches: 0.

The CDR3 bases are TGTGCCAGCAGTGAAATGGCTAGCGGGGGGACAAGCTCCTACAATGAGCAGTTCTTC. Amino acid sequence: CASSEMASGGTSSYNEQFF. The V and J genes are TRBV2 and TRBJ2-1; 11 positions agree with TRBD2. CDR3 size: 19 residues. Trimming cost V 2 bases and J 0 bases; bases outside gene matches: 9. CDR1 and CDR2 (germline): SNHLY, FYNNEI.

The rearrangement joins TRBV18 to TRBJ1-2; D uncertain. In germline, CDR1 is KGHSH, CDR2 LQKENI. V shed 1 base and J shed 6 bases, with 6 bases lying between them. This CDR3 has 12 amino acids. CDR3 in DNA: TGTGCCAGCTCACCACGACGGGATGGCTACACCTTC. It is translated as CASSPRRDGYTF. Filled out from reference TRBV18 and TRBJ1-2, the complete variable domain reads NAGVMQNPRHLVRRRGQEARLRCSPMKGHSHVYWYRQLPEEGLKFMVYLQKENIIDESGMPKERFSAEFPKEGPSILRIQQVVRGDSAAYFCASSPRRDGYTFGSGTRLTVV.

V usage is TRBV7-8 and J usage is TRBJ2-6, with 7 bases fitting TRBD1. The V and J ends lost 0 bases and 0 bases, in that order; junction bases with no gene match: 8. Germline lookup yields CDR1 SGHVS and CDR2 FQNEAQ. This CDR3 has 19 residues. CDR3 bases: TGTGCCAGCAGCTTAGCCCGGACAGGACTCGCCTCTGGGGCCAACGTCCTGACTTTC. Protein: CASSLARTGLASGANVLTF.

The gene calls are TRBV7-2 and TRBJ2-3, with 8 bases lining up with TRBD1. In germline, CDR1 is SGHTA, CDR2 FQGNSA. This CDR3 has 14 residues. J gave up 4 bases and V 5 bases, and 5 bases lay outside the gene matches. For the CDR3, the DNA is TGTGCCAGCAGCAGAGACAGGGGAGCAGATACGCAGTATTTT. It yields the protein CASSRDRGADTQYF.

There are a few counts of this clone. V is TRBV29-1 and J is TRBJ1-1, with D hard to call. Germline CDR1 and CDR2: SQVTM and ANQGSEA. The CDR3 runs to 14 residues. V lost 2 bases and J lost 1, with 11 bases in between. This chain's CDR3 is CSVEPRLKNTEAFF. The CDR3 DNA reads TGCAGCGTTGAACCCAGACTCAAGAACACTGAAGCTTTCTTT.

The V call is TRBV6-1, the J call TRBJ2-2; no clear D. Trimming pared 6 bases from V and 4 bases from J, leaving 3 bases between. CDR1 is MNHNS, CDR2 SASEGT, per germline. This CDR3 has 11 amino acids. CDR3 nucleotide sequence: TGTGCCAGCAGGAGCACCGGGGAGCTGTTTTTT. Its translation is CASRSTGELFF.

The gene calls are TRBV30 and TRBJ2-1; 11 bases map to TRBD2. With 3 bases clipped from V and 12 bases from J, the junction kept 7 bases outside the gene matches. Germline CDR1 and CDR2: GTSNPN and SVGIG (reference sequence). The CDR3 has 13 amino acids. The CDR3 DNA reads as TGTGCCTGGAGCCAACTAGCGGGGGCATTGCAGTTCTTC. Translating gives CAWSQLAGALQFF.